These 15 T cell receptor beta chains came from one sample sequenced in a study of vaccination and CD4 T cells after COVID-19. Antigens for these TCRs are unknown. The treatment is: roughly 11-day PBMC culture with coronavirus spike peptide pools or control peptides (ViraFEST assay). Sequenced with the Oncomine TCR Beta short-read assay was DNA taken from cultured CD4+ T cells. TCRdb called the PCR reads again in MiXCR, with one record for every CDR3 protein. The sample holds around 15,000 distinct CDR3 sequences; approximately 50% are singletons and the top ten take roughly 30%. The sample here was cultured CD4+ T cells from blood, taken after SARS-CoV-2 vaccination. The receptors come from a human donor with COVID-19.

The CDR3 coding sequence is TGTGCCAGCAGCCGCAGGACAGTTAATTCACCCCTCCACTTT. This sequence encodes CASSRRTVNSPLHF. The chain uses TRBV5-8 and TRBJ1-6; a weak D match, TRBD1 (6 bases). Germline V gene data show CDR1 as SGHTS and CDR2 as YDEGEE. The CDR3 contains 14 residues. V shed 4 bases and J shed 6 bases, with 11 bases lying between them.

Points on this clonotype: At one end, the junction sequence differs from germline, possibly due to a read error. The chain employs TRBV7-2 and TRBJ2-3; 10 nucleotides agree with TRBD2. Germline CDR1 SGHTA, CDR2 FQGNSA. The CDR3 consists of 16 residues. The CDR3 is CAGSPKAGGQVDTQYF. The CDR3, as DNA: TGTGCCGGCAGCCCCAAAGCGGGGGGGCAGGTAGATACGCAGTATTTT.

The chain links TRBV5-6 to TRBJ2-5; 11 nucleotides line up with TRBD2. V lost 5 bases, J lost 5 bases, and 8 bases stayed unmatched. Germline V gives CDR1 SGHDT, CDR2 YYEEEE. This CDR3 has 15 amino acids. Here the CDR3 reads CASRRLTSGVETQYF. The CDR3 DNA follows: TGTGCCAGCAGGCGCCTGACTAGCGGGGTCGAGACCCAGTACTTC.

The chain combines TRBV6-1 with TRBJ1-3, with 7 positions matching TRBD1. This CDR3 spans 13 amino acids. Germline V CDR1 and CDR2: MNHNS, SASEGT. J lost 2 bases, V lost 6 bases, and 1 base had no gene match. The CDR3 nucleotides are TGTGCCAGCAGGGGACAGACTGGAAACACCATATATTTT. Translating it yields CASRGQTGNTIYF.

This chain uses TRBV7-2 with TRBJ2-3; 9 bases fit TRBD2. CDR1 SGHTA and CDR2 FQGNSA come from the germline V gene. The CDR3 is 17 residues long. The ends lost 0 bases at V and 2 bases at J; junction bases unmatched: 6. Written as DNA, the CDR3 is TGTGCCAGCAGCTTAGCCCTTAGCGGGGGATTCACAGATACGCAGTATTTT. It specifies CASSLALSGGFTDTQYF.

Sample share makes this clonotype medium-sized (0.01 to 0.1%). The chain uses TRBV20-1 and TRBJ1-5; possible D gene TRBD1, 5 bases. The CDR3 spans 14 residues. The germline CDR1 and CDR2 sequences are DFQATT and SNEGSKA (reference sequence). V was cut by 0 bases and J by 7 bases, with 13 bases left in between. This CDR3 reads CSARDRAGKQPQHF. CDR3 nucleotides: TGCAGTGCTAGAGATAGGGCAGGGAAACAGCCCCAGCATTTT.

The chain couples TRBV2 to TRBJ1-1; a possible D gene is TRBD1 (6 bases). V was clipped by 4 bases and J by 3 bases, with 15 bases between them. There are 15 residues in the CDR3. The germline gives CDR1 SNHLY, CDR2 FYNNEI. CDR3 DNA sequence: TGTGCCAGCAGTGGAGGGGGAACATTGGACACTGAAGCTTTCTTT. The encoded protein is CASSGGGTLDTEAFF.

This clonotype appeared a few times. V usage is TRBV6-1 and J usage is TRBJ2-7; D is uncertain. This CDR3 spans 14 amino acids. Trimming took 6 bases from V and 2 from J, leaving 14 bases between them. CDR1 and CDR2 from the germline V gene are MNHNS and SASEGT. In nucleotides, the CDR3 is TGTGCCAGCAGCTATGGACGGTGGACCTACGAGCAGTACTTC. Amino acid sequence: CASSYGRWTYEQYF.

The CDR3 sequence is CASSGGNSPLHF. The CDR3 nucleotides read TGTGCCAGCAGTGGAGGTAATTCACCCCTCCACTTT. This chain links TRBV6-7 with TRBJ1-6; no clear D gene. TRBV6-7 is filed as an ORF, its function uncertain. The V gene lost 5 bases and the J gene lost 6 bases, with 5 bases spanning the gap. CDR3 length equals 12 residues.

The table lists this clonotype with a few counts. This rearrangement joins TRBV15 to TRBJ2-2; TRBD1 might be the D (6 bases). CDR3 size: 17 residues. The V end was cut by 3 bases, the J end by 1 base, with 15 bases between. Germline CDR1 LNHNV, CDR2 YYDKDF (reference sequence). The CDR3 DNA reads TGTGCCACCAGCAGGGAGAAAAGGACAGTGAACACCGGGGAGCTGTTTTTT. Its translation is CATSREKRTVNTGELFF.

The chain is built from TRBV25-1 and TRBJ2-7; TRBD1 is a possible D gene (6 bases). Trimming cost V 8 bases and J 3 bases, with 11 bases left between them. Germline values: CDR1 MGHDK, CDR2 SYGVNS. This CDR3 is 12 amino acids long. The CDR3 reads CASAQGFYEQYF. Here the CDR3 DNA reads TGTGCCAGCGCACAGGGTTTCTACGAGCAGTACTTC.

V and J are TRBV20-1 and TRBJ2-3, with D maybe TRBD2 (7 bases). The CDR3 has 14 residues. Per germline, CDR1 DFQATT and CDR2 SNEGSKA (reference sequence). Trimming removed 5 bases at V and 3 bases at J, with 15 bases between. The CDR3, as DNA: TGCAGTGCTGCTAAGGGGGGGGGTACAGATACGCAGTATTTT. Translated, it gives CSAAKGGGTDTQYF.

This CDR3 is CASSYDYLGETQYF. The CDR3 DNA reads TGTGCCAGCAGTTACGACTACCTCGGAGAGACCCAGTACTTC. This rearrangement joins TRBV6-5 to TRBJ2-5, with D possibly matching TRBD2 (5 bases). CDR3 length equals 14 residues. Trimming pared 2 bases from V and 4 bases from J, leaving 11 bases between. Germline V gene sequence: CDR1 MNHEY, CDR2 SVGAGI.

The chain joins TRBV20-1 to TRBJ2-7; 15 bases fit TRBD2. The CDR3 totals 16 residues. J was trimmed by 6 bases and V by 6 bases; bases with no gene match: 12. Germline loops: CDR1 DFQATT, CDR2 SNEGSKA (reference sequence). The CDR3 sequence: CSANGLAGGPSSEQYF. The DNA for the CDR3 is TGCAGTGCAAATGGACTAGCGGGGGGGCCATCTTCCGAGCAGTACTTC.

This clonotype was seen a few times. The chain employs TRBV20-1 and TRBJ2-7; D gene ambiguous. This CDR3 is 13 amino acids long. Germline CDR1 and CDR2: DFQATT and SNEGSKA (reference sequence). V lost 6 bases and J lost 3, with 15 bases in between. The CDR3: CSALLGRVYEQYF. As DNA, the CDR3 is TGCAGTGCCCTTTTGGGCCGCGTCTACGAGCAGTACTTC.